Listed here is a single T cell receptor beta chain. Its antigen is not known. These data come from a study of OX40 agonist ivuxolimab in advanced cancers. About the research overall: The mean age was roughly 60 years, ranging from 23 to 79, with roughly four fifths of participants male. In three patients, partial responses were observed, one with hepatocellular carcinoma and two with cutaneous melanoma. Findings of the study overall: Undetermined was the antigen specificity of the expanded peripheral T cells.

Generated by immunoSEQ multiplex PCR, the TCRdb table keeps only in-frame clones and is missing some. The sample holds approximately 100,000 clones; 84% are singletons and the top ten take about 5.5%. After removal of 5 bases from V and 2 bases from J, the junction contained 10 bases not matched to a gene. The CDR3 is 16 amino acids. Germline CDR1 is SGHTA and CDR2 is FQGTGA. This TCR derives from an adult with an advanced solid tumor such as melanoma, head and neck, liver or kidney cancer. This sample comprised CD4+ or CD8+ T cells sorted from blood, obtained in a trial of the OX40 agonist ivuxolimab. This chain uses TRBV7-3 with TRBJ2-3; 7 bases align to TRBD2. The CDR3 region is CASSPRDGRYTDTQYF. Here the CDR3 DNA reads TGTGCCAGCAGCCCCAGGGACGGGAGGTACACAGATACGCAGTATTTT.